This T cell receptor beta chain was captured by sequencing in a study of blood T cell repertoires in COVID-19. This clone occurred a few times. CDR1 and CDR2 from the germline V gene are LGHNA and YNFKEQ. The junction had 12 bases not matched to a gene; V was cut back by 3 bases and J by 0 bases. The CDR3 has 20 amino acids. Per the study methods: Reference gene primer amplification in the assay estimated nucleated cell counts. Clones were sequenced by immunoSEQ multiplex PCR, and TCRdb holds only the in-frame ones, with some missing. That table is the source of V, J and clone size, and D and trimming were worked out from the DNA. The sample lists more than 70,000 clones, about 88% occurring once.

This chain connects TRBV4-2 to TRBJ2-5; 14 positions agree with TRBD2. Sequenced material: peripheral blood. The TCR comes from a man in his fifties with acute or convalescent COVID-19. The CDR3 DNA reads TGTGCCAGCAGCCATCCCAGCGGACTAGCGGGGGGCACGTACCAAGAGACCCAGTACTTC. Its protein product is CASSHPSGLAGGTYQETQYF.